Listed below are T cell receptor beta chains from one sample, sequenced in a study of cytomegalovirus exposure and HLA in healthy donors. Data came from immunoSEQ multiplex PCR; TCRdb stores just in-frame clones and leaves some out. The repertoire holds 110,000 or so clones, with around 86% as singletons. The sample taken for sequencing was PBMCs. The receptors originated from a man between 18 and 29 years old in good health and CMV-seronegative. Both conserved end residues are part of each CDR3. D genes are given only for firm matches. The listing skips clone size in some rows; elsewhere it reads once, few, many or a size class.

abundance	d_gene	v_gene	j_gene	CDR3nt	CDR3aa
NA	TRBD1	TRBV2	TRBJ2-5	TGTGCCAGCAGTTCCGGACAGGGGGCTAGGGAGACCCAGTACTTC	CASSSGQGARETQYF
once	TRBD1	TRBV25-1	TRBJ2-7	TGTGCCAGCAGTTCAGGGACAGGGGTTAAGCAGTACTTC	CASSSGTGVKQYF
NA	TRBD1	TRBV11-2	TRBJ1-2	TGTGCCAGCAGCTTAGGTCTCAGGGACAGCTATGGCTACACCTTC	CASSLGLRDSYGYTF
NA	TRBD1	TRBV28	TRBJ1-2	TGTGCCAGCACGACCGGGACAGGGGGCGATTCTTTCTATGGCTACACCTTC	CASTTGTGGDSFYGYTF
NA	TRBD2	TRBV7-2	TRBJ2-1	TGTGCCAGCAGCTCTCCCCGACGGGGGGGCTGGGCCGATGAGCAGTTCTTC	CASSSPRRGGWADEQFF
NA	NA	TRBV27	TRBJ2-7	TGTGCCAGCAGTTTATCGAAGCACTACGAGCAGTACTTC	CASSLSKHYEQYF
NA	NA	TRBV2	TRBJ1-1	TGTGCCAGCAGACGAGGGTCCAGAGGTAACACTGAAGCTTTCTTT	CASRRGSRGNTEAFF
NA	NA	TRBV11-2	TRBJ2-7	TGTGCCAGCAGCCCCCGAGGGAGGATCTCTTCCGAGCAGTACTTC	CASSPRGRISSEQYF
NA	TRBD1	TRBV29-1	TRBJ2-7	TGCAGCACTGTGACAGGGAACTCCTACGAGCAGTACTTC	CSTVTGNSYEQYF
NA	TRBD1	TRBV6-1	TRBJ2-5	TGTGCCAGCGGACAGGGGGACAAAAGAACAGAGACCCAGTACTTC	CASGQGDKRTETQYF
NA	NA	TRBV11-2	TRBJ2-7	TGTGCCAGCAGCCTCGACTATCTATACGAGCAGTACTTC	CASSLDYLYEQYF
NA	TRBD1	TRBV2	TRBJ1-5	TGTGCCAGCAGTAACCAGCGGCCGATTCCGGGACAGGAGGCAATCAATCAGCCCCAGCATTTT	CASSNQRPIPGQEAINQPQHF
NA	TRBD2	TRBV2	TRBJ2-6	TGTGCCAGCGAGGACTGGGGGGGCTCTGGGGCCAACGTCCTGACTTTC	CASEDWGGSGANVLTF
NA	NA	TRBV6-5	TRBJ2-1	TGTGCCAGCAGCGGACTGCCCCACAATGAGCAGTTCTTC	CASSGLPHNEQFF
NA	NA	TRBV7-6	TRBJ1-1	TGTGCCAGCAGCTCGGGAGGGACACACCGAGGGGGCACTGAAGCTTTCTTT	CASSSGGTHRGGTEAFF
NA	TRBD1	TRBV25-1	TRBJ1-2	TGTGCCAGCAGTGAATGGGGACAGAATTATGGCTACACCTTC	CASSEWGQNYGYTF
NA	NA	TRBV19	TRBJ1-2	TGTGCCAGTAGTATCCAGGGGCGCTTGGGGTACACCTTC	CASSIQGRLGYTF
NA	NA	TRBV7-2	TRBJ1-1	TGTGCCAGCAGCTTAACAGGGATGAACACTGAAGCTTTCTTT	CASSLTGMNTEAFF
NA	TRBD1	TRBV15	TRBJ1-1	TGTGCCACCAGTTCCCGGAGGGGGCGAGAAGCTTTCTTT	CATSSRRGREAFF
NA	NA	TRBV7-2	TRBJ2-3	TGTGCCAGCAGCTTAGCCGCTAGCGCCACCGCTGATACGCAGTATTTT	CASSLAASATADTQYF
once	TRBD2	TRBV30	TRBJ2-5	TGTGCCTGGAGTGATACTAGCGGGGGGGGGATGGAGACCCAGTACTTC	CAWSDTSGGGMETQYF
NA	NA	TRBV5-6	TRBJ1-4	TGTGCCAGCAGTTTGGGGGGGCAGGGACCTAATGAAAAACTGTTTTTT	CASSLGGQGPNEKLFF
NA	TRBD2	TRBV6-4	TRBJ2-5	TGTGCAAGGACTAGCGGGAGATCCCCAGAGACCCAGTACTTC	CARTSGRSPETQYF
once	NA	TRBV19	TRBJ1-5	TGTGCCACCATGGAGGTCGGGAGCAATCAGCCCCAGCATTTT	CATMEVGSNQPQHF
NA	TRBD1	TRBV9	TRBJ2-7	TGTGCCAGCAGCCTTACCGGGACAGGGGATTCAAAGCAGTACTTC	CASSLTGTGDSKQYF
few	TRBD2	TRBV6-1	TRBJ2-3	TGTGCCAGCAGTGAAGCGTCCCCAGCGGGGACTCTGGATACGCAGTATTTT	CASSEASPAGTLDTQYF
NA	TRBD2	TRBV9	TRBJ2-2	TGTGCCAGCAGCGGGAGAGGGACTAGCGGGAGCGCCGGGGAGCTGTTTTTT	CASSGRGTSGSAGELFF
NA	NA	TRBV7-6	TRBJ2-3	TGTGCCAGCAGCTTAGCAACAGGGAAAGGCACAGATACGCAGTATTTT	CASSLATGKGTDTQYF
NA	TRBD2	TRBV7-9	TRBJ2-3	TGTGCCAGCAGCCCAGGGACTAGCGGGGGTACAGATACGCAGTATTTT	CASSPGTSGGTDTQYF
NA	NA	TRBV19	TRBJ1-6	TGTGCCAGTAGAGGGGGATTAAACCTGAATCCCCCACCCCTCCACTTT	CASRGGLNLNPPPLHF
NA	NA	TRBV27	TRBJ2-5	TGTGCCAGTCGGAGTGGGGCCAGGGAGACCCAGTACTTC	CASRSGARETQYF
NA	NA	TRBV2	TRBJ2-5	TGTGCCAGCAGCCACCGGCGGGAGACCCAGTACTTC	CASSHRRETQYF
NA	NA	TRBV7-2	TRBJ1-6	TGTGCCAGCAGCGCCGTTCCGGGCCTACTAGATTCACCCCTCCACTTT	CASSAVPGLLDSPLHF
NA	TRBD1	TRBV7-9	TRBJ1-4	TGTGCCAGCAGCTTGACAGGGGGGTCGACTAATGAAAAACTGTTTTTT	CASSLTGGSTNEKLFF
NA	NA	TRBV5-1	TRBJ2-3	TGCGCCAGCAGCTCCGCAGGGTTGGGCGGCACAGATACGCAGTATTTT	CASSSAGLGGTDTQYF
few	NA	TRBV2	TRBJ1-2	TGTGCCAGCAGCGACAGAGGTTACCATGGCTACACCTTC	CASSDRGYHGYTF
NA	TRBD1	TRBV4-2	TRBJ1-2	TGTGCCAGCAGCCAAGGCCCCGTTGACGACAGGGGCGGCTATGGCTACACCTTC	CASSQGPVDDRGGYGYTF
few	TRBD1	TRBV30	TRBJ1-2	TGTGCCTGGAGTGTGAGAACAGGGGTCCGTTTCTATGGCTACACCTTC	CAWSVRTGVRFYGYTF
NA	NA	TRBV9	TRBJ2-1	TGTGCCAGCAGCCCCAGGGGGGTAAGCTCCTACAATGAGCAGTTCTTC	CASSPRGVSSYNEQFF
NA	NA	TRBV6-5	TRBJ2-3	TGTGCCAGCAGTTACTCGAACGGGGGAGATACGCAGTATTTT	CASSYSNGGDTQYF
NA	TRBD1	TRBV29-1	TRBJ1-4	TGCAGCGTTGAAGGGGGGACAGGGGTTGAAAAACTGTTTTTT	CSVEGGTGVEKLFF
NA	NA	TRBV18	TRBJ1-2	TGTGCCAGCTCACCGGGAGGGGCCGGAGGCTACACCTTC	CASSPGGAGGYTF
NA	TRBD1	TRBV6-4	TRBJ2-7	TGTGCCAGCCGACAGGGCAAGTACTTC	CASRQGKYF
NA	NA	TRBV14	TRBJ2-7	TGTGCCAGCAGCGGGGGCCGAGAGCAGTACTTC	CASSGGREQYF
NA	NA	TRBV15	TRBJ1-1	TGTGCCACCAGCAGAGCACTAGGGTCCTCGGGGACTGAAGCTTTCTTT	CATSRALGSSGTEAFF
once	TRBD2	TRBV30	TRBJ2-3	TGTGCCTGCAGGACTAGCGGGGGGGGTGATACGCAGTATTTT	CACRTSGGGDTQYF
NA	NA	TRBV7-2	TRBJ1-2	TGTGCCAGCAGCTTAGAGTGGGGTGCGGGCATCTATGGCTACACCTTC	CASSLEWGAGIYGYTF
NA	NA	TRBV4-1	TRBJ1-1	TGCGCCAGCAGCCAAGTTGACATCACGAACACTGAAGCTTTCTTT	CASSQVDITNTEAFF
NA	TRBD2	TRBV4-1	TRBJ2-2	TGCGCCAGCAGTTTAAGATTAGCGGGCCCTTCGGGCGGGGAGCTGTTTTTT	CASSLRLAGPSGGELFF
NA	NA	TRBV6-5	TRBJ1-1	TGTGCCAGCACCCCGTCGGGGGGTACTGAAGCTTTCTTT	CASTPSGGTEAFF
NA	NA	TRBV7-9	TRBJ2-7	TGTGCCAGCAGCTTAAGTGGGGGCAGCGAGCAGTACTTC	CASSLSGGSEQYF
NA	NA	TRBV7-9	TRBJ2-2	TGTGCCAGCACTAACCAGGGGTTCGGGGAGCTGTTTTTT	CASTNQGFGELFF
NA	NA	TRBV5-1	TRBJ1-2	TGCGCCAGCAGTTCCCGGACGGGAAACTATGGCTACACCTTC	CASSSRTGNYGYTF
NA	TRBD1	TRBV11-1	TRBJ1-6	TGTGCCAGCAGCCGGACAGGAAATAATTCACCCCTCCACTTT	CASSRTGNNSPLHF
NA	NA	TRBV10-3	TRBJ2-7	TGTGCCATCAGTGGACCGTCCGGGGGTGAGCAGTACTTC	CAISGPSGGEQYF